The 24 T cell receptor beta chains below were found in one sample sequenced in a study of graft-versus-host responses after intestinal transplantation (dated by TCRdb to the early 2020s). The library was obtained by the immunoSEQ multiplex PCR assay. TCRdb provides this immuneACCESS table in a form limited to in-frame rearrangements. Some clones are lacking; in checked studies, under half of them reflect an unresolved V gene, and why the rest are absent is not known. The sample data list around 6,000 clones, and about a fifth of these were observed just once. The ten biggest clones cover about 5.5% of the sample. Taken with the paper, the label for time point translates to: cells obtained before transplantation from donor or recipient. The sequencing here drew on alloreactive CD4+ T cells from a mixed lymphocyte reaction culture, taken before transplantation. The sample's cell subset or site, from its label and the paper: CFSE-low proliferating T cells sorted from approximately 6-day pre-transplant mixed lymphocyte reaction (GvH or HvG direction). Every receptor here comes from a human patient who was an organ donor for intestinal transplantation.

Regarding this clone: This clone may be a read error of a much larger clone one base away. The rearrangement links TRBV5-1 to TRBJ1-2; D is ambiguous. Trimming cost V 3 bases and J 7 bases, with 19 bases left between them. The germline V gene encodes CDR1 SGHRS and CDR2 YFSETQ. The CDR3 spans 15 residues. The CDR3 is CASSSSETAKGGYTF. DNA for the CDR3: TGCGCCAGCAGCTCCTCAGAGACGGCTAAGGGTGGCTACACCTTC.

This clone is medium-sized (0.01 to 0.1%). The rearrangement uses TRBV7-8 and TRBJ1-2; unclear D gene. This CDR3 spans 13 amino acids. Trimming shortened V by 1 base and J by 2 bases, and 5 bases separated the two germline ends. Per germline, CDR1 SGHVS and CDR2 FQNEAQ. The CDR3 region is CASSLETNYGYTF. CDR3 DNA sequence: TGTGCCAGCAGCTTAGAAACGAACTATGGCTACACCTTC. The whole variable domain, remainder taken from reference TRBV7-8 and TRBJ1-2, is GAGVSQSPRYKVAKRGQDVALRCDPISGHVSLFWYQQALGQGPEFLTYFQNEAQLDKSGLPSDRFFAERPEGSVSTLKIQRTQQEDSAVYLCASSLETNYGYTFGSGTRLTVV.

This clone is medium-sized (0.01 to 0.1%) in the sample. V is TRBV21-1 and J is TRBJ2-7. TRBV21-1 is a listed pseudogene. The length of the CDR3 is 11 residues. The CDR3 region is CASTRYDEQYF. Written as DNA, the CDR3 is TGTGCCAGCACCCGATACGACGAGCAGTACTTC.

This clone was observed a few times. This rearrangement joins TRBV7-9 to TRBJ1-1; D is undetermined. V lost 3 bases to trimming and J lost 1 base, with 6 bases between them. The length of the CDR3 is 13 residues. Germline V gene lookup returns CDR1 SEHNR and CDR2 FQNEAQ (reference sequence). This chain's CDR3 is CASSLSGNTEAFF. In DNA form, the CDR3 reads TGTGCCAGCAGCTTGTCAGGGAACACTGAAGCTTTCTTT.

This clone has just a few counts. This chain connects TRBV27 to TRBJ2-7, with TRBD1 matching 7 bases. The CDR3 extends over 15 amino acids. CDR1 and CDR2 from the germline V gene are MNHEY and SMNVEV (reference sequence). V was clipped by 6 bases and J by 0 bases; unmatched bases: 8. CDR3 region: CASRPLQGNSYEQYF. The CDR3 DNA reads TGTGCCAGCAGACCCCTACAGGGGAACTCCTACGAGCAGTACTTC.

The chain is built from TRBV7-9 and TRBJ1-6; D is ambiguous. Trimming removed 3 bases from V and 2 bases from J, with 11 bases in between. This CDR3 is 16 amino acids long. The germline V gene has CDR1 SEHNR and CDR2 FQNEAQ (reference sequence). In nucleotides, the CDR3 is TGTGCCAGCAGCTTTGGTACAGACCCCTATAATTCACCCCTCCACTTT. This translates into CASSFGTDPYNSPLHF.

This clone was counted between two and nine times. V is TRBV6-5 and J is TRBJ1-6; a weak D match, TRBD1 (6 bases). V lost 2 bases and J lost 4, with 9 bases in between. CDR1 and CDR2 (germline): MNHEY, SVGAGI. The CDR3 spans 15 residues. The CDR3 spells CASSYLGQYNSPLHF. CDR3 bases: TGTGCCAGCAGTTACCTAGGACAGTATAATTCACCCCTCCACTTT.

The J gene is TRBJ1-1, the V gene TRBV7-3; D is perhaps TRBD1 (6 bases). V was trimmed by 5 bases and J by 2 bases, leaving 12 bases between them. There are 14 residues in the CDR3. Looked up from germline, CDR1 is SGHTA and CDR2 is FQGTGA. The CDR3 DNA reads as TGTGCCAGCAGCACCCCAGGGGTTAACACTGAAGCTTTCTTT. Translated: CASSTPGVNTEAFF.

This clone was found a few times. The rearrangement uses TRBV7-3 and TRBJ2-5, with 14 bases aligning to TRBD2. The junction had 12 bases not matched to a gene; V was cut back by 2 bases and J by 4 bases. This CDR3 spans 19 amino acids. Germline values: CDR1 SGHTA, CDR2 FQGTGA. Here the CDR3 DNA reads TGTGCCAGCAGCTTAGTTAAACGGACTAGCGGGGGGTCAGGAGAGACCCAGTACTTC. Protein product: CASSLVKRTSGGSGETQYF.

The V gene is TRBV7-9, the J gene TRBJ2-5; D may be TRBD1 (5 bases). Germline lookup yields CDR1 SEHNR and CDR2 FQNEAQ (reference sequence). V was shortened by 8 bases and J by 2 bases, with 18 bases between the two germline ends. The CDR3 has 15 amino acids. CDR3 region: CASGFVGAEQETQYF. As DNA, the CDR3 is TGTGCCAGCGGTTTTGTAGGGGCAGAGCAAGAGACCCAGTACTTC.

By sample fraction, this clone is medium-sized. The V gene is TRBV19, the J gene TRBJ2-7; D is possibly TRBD1 or TRBD2 (5 bases each). From germline, CDR1 is LNHDA and CDR2 SQIVND (reference sequence). The ends were cut back, 4 bases at V and 3 bases at J, with 16 bases in the middle. The CDR3 is made up of 15 amino acids. The CDR3 region has the DNA TGTGCCAGTAGTAGGGGGACCGCCGTTGGCTACGAGCAGTACTTC. It yields the protein CASSRGTAVGYEQYF.

The chain recombines TRBV9 with TRBJ1-2; no clear D gene. Germline V gives CDR1 SGDLS, CDR2 YYNGEE. Trimming cost V 0 bases and J 5 bases, with 5 bases left between them. The CDR3 loop spans 12 amino acids. CDR3 in DNA: TGTGCCAGCAGCGTAGACGGGTATGGCTACACCTTC. It specifies CASSVDGYGYTF.

The gene calls are TRBV6-6 and TRBJ2-7; 8 bases are shared with TRBD1. Germline CDR1 is MNHNY and CDR2 is SVGAGI (reference sequence). The CDR3 runs to 14 residues. The ends lost 6 bases at V and 2 bases at J; junction bases unmatched: 6. The CDR3 region has the DNA TGTGCCAGCAGACCCTGGACAGGGACCTACGAGCAGTACTTC. As protein: CASRPWTGTYEQYF.

This clone was counted between two and nine times. The V and J genes are TRBV7-2 and TRBJ2-2, with no clear D. CDR3 length: 15 amino acids. CDR1 is SGHTA, CDR2 FQGNSA, per germline. The V end lost 2 bases, the J end lost 1 base, and 8 bases lay between the germline ends. The DNA of the CDR3 is TGTGCCAGCAGCTTATCAGACTTGAACACCGGGGAGCTGTTTTTT. Translated: CASSLSDLNTGELFF.

In this sample, this clone is medium-sized (0.01 to 0.1%). The CDR3 DNA reads as TGTGCCTGCGGTGATAGGGGGACCCCGAGCATGCCCTACGAGCAGTACTTC. It is translated as CACGDRGTPSMPYEQYF. V usage is TRBV7-2 and J usage is TRBJ2-7, with a tentative D call TRBD1 (6 bases). The CDR3 has 17 residues. Germline V lookup: CDR1 SGHTA, CDR2 FQGNSA. Deletions cut 11 bases from V and 2 bases from J, with 28 bases between.

This clone rates as medium-sized. The chain joins TRBV10-2 to TRBJ2-3; possible D gene TRBD2, 6 bases. The CDR3 is 15 amino acids. Germline V gene data show CDR1 as WSHSY and CDR2 as SAAADI. Trimming removed 3 bases from V and 1 base from J, with 11 bases in between. The CDR3 loop reads CASSDAGPRTDTQYF. CDR3 in DNA: TGCGCCAGCAGTGACGCGGGGCCTCGCACAGATACGCAGTATTTT.

In its sample, this clone was seen a few times. V usage is TRBV2 and J usage is TRBJ2-7, with D perhaps TRBD1 (6 bases). Trimming cost V 7 bases and J 5 bases, with 18 bases left between them. The CDR3 is 14 residues long. CDR1 and CDR2 from the germline V gene are SNHLY and FYNNEI. CDR3 nucleotide sequence: TGTGCCAGCAAACCCAAGGGGACACGACACGAGCAGTACTTC. It yields the protein CASKPKGTRHEQYF. The whole variable domain, remainder taken from reference TRBV2 and TRBJ2-7, is EPEVTQTPSHQVTQMGQEVILRCVPISNHLYFYWYRQILGQKVEFLVSFYNNEISEKSEIFDDQFSVERPDGSNFTLKIRSTKLEDSAMYFCASKPKGTRHEQYFGPGTRLTVT.

This clone was observed many times. One end of the junction fails to match germline, which may point to a read error. The chain employs TRBV5-1 and TRBJ1-2, with 9 nucleotides matching TRBD1. CDR1 is SGHRS and CDR2 is YFSETQ in the germline V gene. The CDR3 consists of 14 residues. The CDR3 region has the DNA TGTGCCAGCAGAATTCTGACAGGGGGGTATGGCTACACCTTC. Residues: CASRILTGGYGYTF. Based on the CDR3 plus reference TRBV5-1 and TRBJ1-2, the full variable domain is KAGVTQTPRYLIKTRGQQVTLSCSPISGHRSVSWYQQTPGQGLQFLFEYFSETQRNKGNFPGRFSGRQFSNSRSEMNVSTLELGDSALYLCASRILTGGYGYTFGSGTRLTVV.

A few counts support this clone. The rearrangement links TRBV7-1 to TRBJ2-5; TRBD1 matches at 7 bases. TRBV7-1 is labeled an ORF, and its function is uncertain. V dropped 5 bases and J dropped 4; count of bases not matched to a gene: 22. The CDR3 extends over 19 amino acids. CDR3 nucleotide sequence: TGTGCCAGCAGCCCGCAGGGGGACAGAGGAGCGTGGATGGCAGAGACCCAGTACTTC. It encodes CASSPQGDRGAWMAETQYF.

The chain employs TRBV27 and TRBJ1-2, with 7 bases aligning to TRBD1. The CDR3 has 12 amino acids. The junction had 5 bases not matched to a gene; V was cut back by 6 bases and J by 7 bases. Germline CDR1 MNHEY, CDR2 SMNVEV (reference sequence). The CDR3 DNA follows: TGTGCCAGCAGCCTAAACAGGGGTGGCTACACCTTC. It translates to CASSLNRGGYTF.

V and J are TRBV30 and TRBJ2-3; D unresolved. Germline V gene data show CDR1 as GTSNPN and CDR2 as SVGIG (reference sequence). Trimming left V 2 bases short and J 3 bases short, with 3 bases between. CDR3 size: 11 residues. CDR3: CAWSLTDTQYF. DNA for the CDR3: TGTGCCTGGAGTCTAACAGATACGCAGTATTTT.

V and J are TRBV11-3 and TRBJ1-2; maybe TRBD1 (6 bases). V gave up 0 bases and J gave up 2 bases, with 10 bases separating them. CDR3 size: 15 residues. CDR1 and CDR2 (germline): SGHNT, YENEEA. The CDR3 is CASSLDPGANYGYTF. DNA of the CDR3: TGTGCCAGCAGCTTAGATCCGGGGGCGAACTATGGCTACACCTTC.

This clone counts as medium-sized (0.01 to 0.1%). The CDR3 protein is CASSQAVLAGGRGTDTQYF. The CDR3 nucleotides read TGCGCCAGCAGCCAAGCGGTACTAGCGGGGGGGCGGGGCACAGATACGCAGTATTTT. The J gene is TRBJ2-3, the V gene TRBV4-1; 13 nucleotides match TRBD2. V gave up 1 base and J gave up 1 base; unmatched junction bases: 8. CDR3 length equals 19 residues. Germline V gene lookup returns CDR1 MGHRA and CDR2 YSYEKL.

The chain uses TRBV11-2 and TRBJ2-1; D remains unclear. The V and J ends lost 4 bases and 9 bases respectively, with 13 bases between them. Looked up from germline, CDR1 is SGHAT and CDR2 is FQNNGV. The CDR3 consists of 13 residues. CDR3: CASSSTLMGEQFF. CDR3 nucleotide sequence: TGTGCCAGCAGCTCCACCCTCATGGGTGAGCAGTTCTTC.